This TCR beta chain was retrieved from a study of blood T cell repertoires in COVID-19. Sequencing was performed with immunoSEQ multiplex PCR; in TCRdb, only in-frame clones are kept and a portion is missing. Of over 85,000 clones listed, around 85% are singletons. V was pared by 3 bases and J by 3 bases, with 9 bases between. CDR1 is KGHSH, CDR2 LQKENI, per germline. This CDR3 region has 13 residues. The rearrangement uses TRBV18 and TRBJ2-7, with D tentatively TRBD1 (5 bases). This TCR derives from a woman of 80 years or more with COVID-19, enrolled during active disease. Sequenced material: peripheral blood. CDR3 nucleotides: TGTGCCAGCTCACCGGACATCGGCTACGAGCAGTACTTC. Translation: CASSPDIGYEQYF.